Below, 17 T cell receptor beta chains from the same sample are listed, as sequenced in a study of molecular identifiers for immune sequencing clone quantification. Each CDR3 protein is one row after TCRdb ran MiXCR on the PCR reads. The sample records hundreds of thousands of distinct CDR3 sequences, 25% being singletons. The sample consisted of naive CD8+ T cells from blood, with Jurkat cell RNA spiked in. The subset: FACS-sorted CD8+CD4-CCR7+CD45RA+ naive T cells. All receptors derive from a human donor in good health. Some libraries in this study had Jurkat cell RNA spiked in.

About this clonotype itself: This sequence may be a read error, since a much larger clone differs from it by one base. J is TRBJ2-4 and V is TRBV7-9; a possible D gene is TRBD2 (5 bases). The V and J ends lost 4 bases and 4 bases respectively, with 11 bases between them. The CDR3 spans 14 residues. Germline CDR1 reads SEHNR; CDR2 reads FQNEAQ (reference sequence). CDR3 coding DNA: TGTGCCAGCAGCTCAGTCGAGGGTAAAAACATTCAGTACTTC. It encodes CASSSVEGKNIQYF.

This clonotype was counted a few times. V is TRBV4-1 and J is TRBJ2-7, with D maybe TRBD2 (6 bases). V lost 0 bases to trimming and J lost 1 base, with 19 bases between them. The CDR3 contains 18 residues. In germline, CDR1 is MGHRA, CDR2 YSYEKL. The CDR3 spells CASSQEGFRGSSSYEQYF. Written as DNA, the CDR3 is TGCGCCAGCAGCCAAGAAGGATTTCGGGGGAGTTCTTCCTACGAGCAGTACTTC.

This clonotype was detected a few times. An end of the junction differs from the germline gene, which may be a read error. The chain couples TRBV7-8 to TRBJ2-3, with 11 positions matching TRBD1. The CDR3 is 16 amino acids. The germline V gene has CDR1 SGHVS and CDR2 FQNEAQ. The CDR3 region has the DNA TGTGCCTGCAGCTTGACGGGACAGGGGGTTTCAGATACGCAGTATTTT. Translated, it gives CACSLTGQGVSDTQYF.

On this clonotype itself: A much larger clone lies a single base off, so this may be a read error. The CDR3 carries no conserved terminal phenylalanine or tryptophan, so it likely arises from a read error. This chain links TRBV4-3 with TRBJ2-7; tentative D call: TRBD1 (5 bases). The CDR3 runs 15 residues. Trimming left V 0 bases short and J 4 bases short, with 13 bases between. CDR1 is LGHNA, CDR2 YSLEER, per germline. This chain's CDR3 is CASSQDWAGKYEQYL. The CDR3 DNA sequence: TGCGCCAGCAGCCAAGATTGGGCAGGGAAATACGAGCAGTACTTA.

The table lists this clonotype with many counts. V and J are TRBV9 and TRBJ2-5; no reliable D call. CDR1 and CDR2 from the germline V gene are SGDLS and YYNGEE. The CDR3 spans 14 residues. The V and J ends lost 0 bases and 1 base respectively, with 7 bases between them. CDR3 in DNA: TGTGCCAGCAGCGTAGGAGGTACCCAAGAGACCCAGTACTTC. As protein: CASSVGGTQETQYF.

Notes on this clonotype: Possible read error: a much larger clone is one base away. The DNA of the CDR3 is TGTGCCAGCAGACCAACTAGCGGGAGCGGGCAGTACTTC. Its translation is CASRPTSGSGQYF. The chain uses TRBV27 and TRBJ2-7; TRBD2 matches at 11 bases. The CDR3 is 13 residues long. The germline CDR1 and CDR2 sequences are MNHEY and SMNVEV (reference sequence). Germline trimming cut 6 bases from V and 9 bases from J; bases unmatched to any gene: 7.

This chain joins TRBV4-1 and TRBJ2-7, with D unresolved. This CDR3 region has 14 residues. The germline V gene has CDR1 MGHRA and CDR2 YSYEKL. The V gene lost 2 bases and the J gene lost 5 bases, with 13 bases spanning the gap. CDR3 in DNA: TGCGCCAGCAGCCAAACCGATCCGTGGGACGAGCAGTACTTC. It encodes CASSQTDPWDEQYF.

Worth noting for this clonotype: Since a much larger clone is just one base distant, this may be a read error. V and J are TRBV7-6 and TRBJ2-3; 10 bases are a match to TRBD2. Germline V gives CDR1 SGHVS, CDR2 FNYEAQ. The CDR3 contains 16 residues. The CDR3 coding sequence is TGTGCCAGCAGCCAGACGCCGGGACTAGCGACAGGTACGCAGTATTTT. It yields the protein CASSQTPGLATGTQYF.

This rearrangement joins TRBV4-1 to TRBJ2-7, with D perhaps assigned TRBD1 or TRBD2 (5 bases each). The CDR3 spans 15 residues. The germline gives CDR1 MGHRA, CDR2 YSYEKL. Trimming cost V 4 bases and J 2 bases, with 15 bases left between them. This CDR3 is CASSPLGVTPYEQYF. The CDR3 DNA is TGCGCCAGCAGCCCCTTGGGGGTTACCCCCTACGAGCAGTACTTC.

This clonotype was counted many times. The chain recombines TRBV12-3 or TRBV12-4 with TRBJ1-5; 7 nucleotides line up with TRBD1. CDR3 length: 18 residues. V trimming: 6 bases; J trimming: 0 bases; junction bases outside the gene matches: 14. Here the CDR3 reads CASRLGGPLSYSNQPQHF. CDR3 sequence (DNA): TGTGCCAGCAGGCTAGGGGGCCCCCTCTCTTATAGCAATCAGCCCCAGCATTTT.

CDR3 protein: CASSYSGLAGPETQYF. The CDR3 region has the DNA TGTGCCAGCAGTTACTCCGGACTAGCGGGGCCAGAGACCCAGTACTTC. The chain couples TRBV6-5 to TRBJ2-5; 12 bases are a match to TRBD2. Germline V gene sequence: CDR1 MNHEY, CDR2 SVGAGI. The CDR3 has 16 residues. J gave up 4 bases and V 0 bases, and 3 bases lay outside the gene matches.

This clonotype was seen repeatedly, ten times or more. The V call is TRBV9, the J call TRBJ2-3, with D uncertain. The V gene's germline CDR1 is SGDLS and CDR2 YYNGEE. V was trimmed by 1 base and J by 0 bases, leaving 3 bases between them. There are 13 residues in the CDR3. The CDR3 here is CASSVLSTDTQYF. As DNA, the CDR3 is TGTGCCAGCAGCGTATTAAGCACAGATACGCAGTATTTT.

V and J are TRBV19 and TRBJ2-2; 8 nucleotides match TRBD2. This CDR3 is built from 16 residues. V lost 5 bases to trimming and J lost 8 bases; unmatched junction nucleotides: 13. Germline CDR1 LNHDA, CDR2 SQIVND (reference sequence). The CDR3 region has the DNA TGTGCCAGTAGTCTTGTTGCGGGAGGTCCCGTTGGGGAGCTGTTTTTT. It codes for CASSLVAGGPVGELFF.

In its sample, this clonotype was seen a few times. This rearrangement joins TRBV14 to TRBJ2-2, with D perhaps TRBD1 (5 bases). The CDR3 is made up of 15 amino acids. Germline loops: CDR1 SGHDN, CDR2 FVKESK. V lost 0 bases to trimming and J lost 6 bases, with 11 bases between them. CDR3 bases: TGTGCCAGCAGCCAAGACCAGGGAAGGGCCGGGGAGCTGTTTTTT. Protein product: CASSQDQGRAGELFF.

The V call is TRBV6-5, the J call TRBJ2-1; 9 positions match TRBD2. CDR1 and CDR2 (germline): MNHEY, SVGAGI. The junction had 3 bases not matched to a gene; V was cut back by 0 bases and J by 3 bases. This CDR3 has 16 amino acids. The CDR3 bases are TGTGCCAGCAGTTACTCCTTTAGCGGGAGCTACAATGAGCAGTTCTTC. Translated: CASSYSFSGSYNEQFF.

This clonotype was counted a few times. The rearrangement joins TRBV5-6 to TRBJ2-3, with 7 bases fitting TRBD2. V was clipped by 3 bases and J by 6 bases; unmatched bases: 10. CDR1 is SGHDT, CDR2 YYEEEE, per germline. CDR3 length equals 15 residues. The CDR3 reads CASSWGGGSADTQYF. CDR3 bases: TGTGCCAGCAGCTGGGGGGGAGGGTCTGCGGATACGCAGTATTTT.

This clonotype was seen a handful of times. This chain links TRBV20-1 with TRBJ1-5, with D perhaps matching TRBD1 (6 bases). Between the trimmed V and J ends, which lost 2 bases and 2 bases, there was a span of 16 bases. The CDR3 contains 16 residues. CDR1 is DFQATT, CDR2 SNEGSKA, per germline (reference sequence). In DNA, the CDR3 is TGCAGTGCTAGAATTACTAGTACAGGGCGCAATCAGCCCCAGCATTTT. Its translation is CSARITSTGRNQPQHF.